This TCR beta chain was sequenced during a study of beta chain features in type 1 diabetes. The CDR3 has 14 residues. TCRB transcripts that were expressed got sequenced, as all of the isolated RNA had been reverse transcribed. The repertoire was sequenced with immunoSEQ multiplex PCR; TCRdb's copy has only in-frame clones and lacks some. Seen here are a few hundred thousand clones, less than 30% observed once, and the top ten hold more than 0.009%. The study's findings and limits: In every one of the four CD4+ subsets, TCRB CDR3s were moderately but significantly shorter in Type 1 diabetes patients. Naive, central memory and regulatory TCRB repertoires appeared more similar among patients than healthy donors.

This clone was recorded a few times. The antigen is undetermined. The source of this sequence is a woman aged 25 to 45 with type 1 diabetes. The genes are TRBV21-1 and TRBJ1-2. TRBV21-1 is assigned pseudogene status. The sequenced sample was naive CD4+ T cells from blood. The CDR3 protein is CASSYLRGNYGYTF. CDR3 in DNA: TGTGCCAGCAGCTACCTCCGAGGGAACTATGGCTACACCTTC.